A single sample gave rise to the 4 T cell receptor beta chains below, sequenced in a study of blood T cell repertoires in COVID-19. Measured with immunoSEQ multiplex PCR; TCRdb has only the in-frame clones, and not every one. The sample holds 300,000 to 400,000 clones, over 75% seen once. Sequencing was done on a sample of PBMCs or T cells enriched from blood (not recorded which). These receptors were collected from a woman in her twenties or thirties with acute COVID-19.

The J gene is TRBJ2-7, the V gene TRBV2, with TRBD2 as a possible D gene (7 bases). Trimming shortened V by 5 bases and J by 2 bases, and 16 bases separated the two germline ends. The CDR3 loop spans 15 amino acids. Germline CDR1 is SNHLY and CDR2 is FYNNEI. CDR3 bases: TGTGCCAGCAGTTTAGGGGGGGGGCCTACCTACGAGCAGTACTTC. This translates into CASSLGGGPTYEQYF.

The rearrangement links TRBV28 to TRBJ2-1; D may be TRBD1 (5 bases). The CDR3 sequence is 15 residues long. Germline V CDR1 and CDR2: MDHEN, SYDVKM. Trimming removed 6 bases at V and 0 bases at J, with 12 bases between. CDR3 amino acids: CASSRPQGSYNEQFF. The CDR3 nucleotides are TGTGCCAGCAGCCGACCCCAGGGCTCCTACAATGAGCAGTTCTTC.

The rearrangement joins TRBV6-4 to TRBJ1-1; possibly TRBD1 for D (6 bases). Trimming shortened V by 3 bases and J by 6 bases, and 11 bases separated the two germline ends. CDR3 length: 13 residues. In germline, CDR1 is MRHNA, CDR2 SNTAGT. DNA for the CDR3: TGTGCCAGCAGTGAATTACAGGGCTCTGAAGCTTTCTTT. It is translated as CASSELQGSEAFF.

The gene calls are TRBV10-3 and TRBJ1-1; tentative D call: TRBD1 (5 bases). The germline V gene has CDR1 ENHRY and CDR2 SYGVKD. This CDR3 comprises 14 residues. Trimming took 10 bases from V and 1 from J, leaving 16 bases between them. The CDR3 DNA is TGTGCCACCGGGGGAGACAGACCGAACACTGAAGCTTTCTTT. Protein sequence: CATGGDRPNTEAFF.